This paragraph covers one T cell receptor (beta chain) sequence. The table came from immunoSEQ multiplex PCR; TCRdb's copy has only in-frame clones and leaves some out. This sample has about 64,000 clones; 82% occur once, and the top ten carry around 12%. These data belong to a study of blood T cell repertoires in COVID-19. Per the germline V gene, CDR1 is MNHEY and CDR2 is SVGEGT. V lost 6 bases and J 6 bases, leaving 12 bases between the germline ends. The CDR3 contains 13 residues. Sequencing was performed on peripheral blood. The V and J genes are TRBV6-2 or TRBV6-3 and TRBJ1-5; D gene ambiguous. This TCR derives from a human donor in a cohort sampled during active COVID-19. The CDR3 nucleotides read TGTGCCAGCAGCCCCGCTCACACTCAGCCCCAGCATTTT. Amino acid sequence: CASSPAHTQPQHF.